This T cell receptor beta chain originates from a study of T cells expressing NK-cell markers. Study at large: Sorted CD3+CD56+NKG2C+, CD3+CD56+NKG2C- and CD3+CD56-NKG2C+ T cells supplied TCR beta repertoires.

Germline assignment: CDR1 SQVTM and CDR2 ANQGSEA. This CDR3 has 13 residues. With the 5' RACE reads reprocessed, TCRdb shows one record per CDR3 protein and no DNA. This table holds around 260,000 distinct CDR3 sequences. Turning to this clonotype: Antigen specificity is unknown.

Study-level findings and limits: The same clonotypes also predominated in the CD3+CD56-NKG2C+ fraction of a handful of donors. In a handful of donors, dominant CD3+CD56+NKG2C+ clones formed roughly 1.0-7.5% of CD8+ cells.

The sample comprised blood T cells: a sorted CD56 or NKG2C T cell subset, CD4+ or CD8+ T cells, or bulk PBMC T cells (not recorded which). The chain recombines TRBV29-1 with TRBJ2-3; no DNA is available, so the TRBD2 call from TCRdb remains unchecked. The TCR originated in a woman between 18 and 70 years old in good health. The CDR3 spells CSATSGGANTQYF.